This T cell receptor (beta chain) is drawn from a study of CD8+CD57+ T cells in acquired aplastic anemia. The CDR3 has 12 amino acids. From germline, CDR1 is DFQATT and CDR2 SNEGSKA (reference sequence). About this clonotype: The junction shows a germline mismatch at one end, possibly a read error.

CDR3 and TCR beta VDJ profiling relied on a genomic DNA template. TCRdb re-analysed the reads in MiXCR, keeping a single row per CDR3 protein. The data show under 200,000 distinct CDR3 sequences, over 60% seen once. The sequenced material came from sorted CD4+, CD8+, or CD8+CD57+ T cells (not recorded which) from PBMCs. V gene TRBV20-1 combines with J gene TRBJ2-5; a possible D gene is TRBD2 (6 bases). This TCR was recovered from a human donor with severe aplastic anemia or a healthy control (not recorded which). CDR3 bases: TGCAGTGTTCTTAGCGGACAAGAGACCCGGTACTTC. It is translated as CSVLSGQETRYF.